This T cell receptor (beta chain) was identified in a study of post-analysis software for immune sequencing data. Study results and limitations: Five or six TRBV segments were more frequent in patients than controls; TRBV5-6, TRBV5-1 and TRBV20-1 belonged to this group.

Per the germline V gene, CDR1 is DFQATT and CDR2 is SNEGSKA (reference sequence). V shed 6 bases, J shed 4 bases, and the junction held 10 bases outside the gene matches. The CDR3 has 14 residues. The TCR beta cDNA libraries contained unique molecular identifiers. There were about 1 to 10 million T cells, and approximately 500,000 cDNA molecules came from them. TCRdb reprocessed the PCR reads with MiXCR, giving one entry per CDR3 protein. The sample records 550,000 to 700,000 distinct CDR3 sequences, 44% being singletons. To note about this clonotype: Its target is unknown.

The chain joins TRBV20-1 to TRBJ2-7, with TRBD1 matching over 9 bases. What was sequenced was blood. This TCR was sampled from a girl under 18 with multiple sclerosis. CDR3 sequence: CSASSGTGLYEQYF. The CDR3 DNA reads TGCAGTGCCTCATCGGGGACAGGGCTTTACGAGCAGTACTTC.